The entry below gives a single TCR beta chain sequence along with its context. A read error may explain this, as a much larger clone is one base away. This entry comes from a study of blood T cells in healthy people across ages. The V end lost 3 bases, the J end lost 11 bases, and 13 bases lay between the germline ends. This CDR3 is built from 12 residues. PCR was performed a second time for roughly 7 to 11 cycles using a sample-barcoded 5' primer and a J-beta primer mix. TCRdb re-called the 5' RACE reads with MiXCR, one entry per CDR3 protein. This sample carries 900,000 to 950,000 distinct CDR3 sequences, 25% to 30% of them seen once, and the ten largest clones take about 10%. This sample also appeared in a second study, on T cells of mothers and their children. From that study: Evidence of persistent microchimeric T cell clones was absent.

The sequence derives from a woman aged 40 to 50 in good health. The source material was blood. The V gene is TRBV12-3 or TRBV12-4, the J gene TRBJ2-5; D call uncertain. DNA of the CDR3: TGTGCCAGCAGTTTCGGCTGTGGAGAGCAGTACTTC. Translated: CASSFGCGEQYF.